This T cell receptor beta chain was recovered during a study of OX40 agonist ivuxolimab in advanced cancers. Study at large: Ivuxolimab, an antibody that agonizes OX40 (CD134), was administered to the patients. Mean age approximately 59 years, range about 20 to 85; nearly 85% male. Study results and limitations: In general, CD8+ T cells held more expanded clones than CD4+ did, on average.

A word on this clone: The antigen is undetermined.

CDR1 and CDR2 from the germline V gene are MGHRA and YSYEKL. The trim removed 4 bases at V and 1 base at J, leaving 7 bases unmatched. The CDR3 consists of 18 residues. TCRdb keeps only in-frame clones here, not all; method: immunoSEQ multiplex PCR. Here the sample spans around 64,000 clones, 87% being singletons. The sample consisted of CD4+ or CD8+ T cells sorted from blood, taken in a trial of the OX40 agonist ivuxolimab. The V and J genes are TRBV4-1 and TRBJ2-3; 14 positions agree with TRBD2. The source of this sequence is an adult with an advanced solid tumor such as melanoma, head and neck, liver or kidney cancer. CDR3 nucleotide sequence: TGCGCCAGCAGCCTACAAGGACTAGCGGGAGGAGGCACAGATACGCAGTATTTT. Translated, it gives CASSLQGLAGGGTDTQYF.